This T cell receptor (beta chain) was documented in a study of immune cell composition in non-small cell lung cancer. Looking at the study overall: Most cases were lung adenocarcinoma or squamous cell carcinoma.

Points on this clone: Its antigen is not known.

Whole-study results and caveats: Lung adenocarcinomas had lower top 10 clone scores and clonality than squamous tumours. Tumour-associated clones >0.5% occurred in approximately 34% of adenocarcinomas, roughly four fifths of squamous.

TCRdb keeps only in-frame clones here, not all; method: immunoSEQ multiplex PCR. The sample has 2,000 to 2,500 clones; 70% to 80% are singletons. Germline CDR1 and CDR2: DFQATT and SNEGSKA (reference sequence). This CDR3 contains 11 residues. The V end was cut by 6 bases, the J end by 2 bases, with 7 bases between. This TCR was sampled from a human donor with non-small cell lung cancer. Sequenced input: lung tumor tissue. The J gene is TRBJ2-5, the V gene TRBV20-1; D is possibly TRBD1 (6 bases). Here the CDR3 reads CSAQGQETQYF. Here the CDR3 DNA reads TGCAGTGCCCAGGGGCAAGAGACCCAGTACTTC.